This TCR beta chain comes out of a study of cytotoxic CD8 clonotypes in ibrutinib-treated CLL. Study-level information: Timing of response sample collection was a median roughly twelve months after treatment start, with a range of 6 to 36.

This CDR3 has 14 residues. J gave up 3 bases and V 4 bases, and 6 bases lay outside the gene matches. From germline, CDR1 is LNHDA and CDR2 SQIVND (reference sequence). Study-wide points: Public clonotypes showed up rarely, and on treatment they shrank or held steady.

Sequencing was performed with immunoSEQ multiplex PCR; in TCRdb, only in-frame clones are kept and a portion is missing. Of hundreds of thousands of clones in the sample, roughly 79% are singletons; the top ten hold 11%. As for this clone: Its antigen is still unknown.

The sample consisted of PBMCs, taken after 12 months of ibrutinib treatment. The TCR was taken from a human donor with chronic lymphocytic leukemia. The chain joins TRBV19 to TRBJ2-7; 7 nucleotides agree with TRBD1. The CDR3 DNA reads as TGTGCCAGTAGTAGGACAGGACAGAACTACGAGCAGTACTTC. Its translation is CASSRTGQNYEQYF.